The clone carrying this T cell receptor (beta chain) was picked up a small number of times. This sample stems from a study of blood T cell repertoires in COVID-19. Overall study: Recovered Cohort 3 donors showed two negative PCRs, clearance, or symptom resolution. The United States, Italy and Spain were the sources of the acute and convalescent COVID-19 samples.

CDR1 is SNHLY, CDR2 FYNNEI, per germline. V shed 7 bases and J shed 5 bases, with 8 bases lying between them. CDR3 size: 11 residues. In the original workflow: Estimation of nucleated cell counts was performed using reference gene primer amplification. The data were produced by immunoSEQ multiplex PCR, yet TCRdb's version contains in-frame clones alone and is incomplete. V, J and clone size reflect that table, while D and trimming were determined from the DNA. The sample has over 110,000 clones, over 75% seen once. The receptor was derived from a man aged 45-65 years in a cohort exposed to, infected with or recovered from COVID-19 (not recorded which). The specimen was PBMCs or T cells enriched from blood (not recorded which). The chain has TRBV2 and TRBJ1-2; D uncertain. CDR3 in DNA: TGTGCCAGCAAAATCGGGTATGGCTACACCTTC. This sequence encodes CASKIGYGYTF.